The 2 T cell receptor beta chains below come from one sample, sequenced in a study of T cells in Graves' hyperthyroidism and ophthalmopathy. The investigators amplified TCR beta CDR3 regions from RNA transcripts. When the TCR CDR3 underwent first-round RT-PCR, the HTBI primer set was used. TCRdb reprocessed the multiplex PCR reads via MiXCR and lists one record per CDR3 protein. The sample holds about 420,000 distinct CDR3 sequences, approximately 14% seen once. The material sequenced was blood. These receptors were taken from a woman between 18 and 29 years old with Graves' hyperthyroidism.

This clonotype appeared many times. This chain connects TRBV20-1 to TRBJ2-1; 11 nucleotides line up with TRBD2. The V gene's germline CDR1 is DFQATT and CDR2 SNEGSKA (reference sequence). This CDR3 region has 14 residues. V shed 4 bases, J shed 6 bases, and the junction held 5 bases outside the gene matches. CDR3 sequence (DNA): TGCAGTGCTACAATAGCGGGAGGGCGCAATGAGCAGTTCTTC. It translates to CSATIAGGRNEQFF.

The sample holds many counts of this clonotype. V usage is TRBV24-1 and J usage is TRBJ1-5, with 7 bases identical to TRBD1. V lost 2 bases, J lost 4 bases, and 10 bases stayed unmatched. Germline CDR1 is KGHDR and CDR2 is SFDVKD. There are 17 residues in the CDR3. CDR3 sequence: CATSDSGQASLNQPQHF. DNA of the CDR3: TGTGCCACCAGTGATTCCGGACAGGCGTCTTTGAATCAGCCCCAGCATTTT.